A selection of T cell receptor beta chains follows, all from one sample in a study of blood T cells in healthy people across ages. TCRdb fed the 5' RACE reads into MiXCR, producing one record per CDR3 protein. The profile shows roughly 1.6 million distinct CDR3 sequences, about 35% of them singletons. Sequenced sample: blood. The receptors originated from a woman under 40 in good health. The CDR3 runs from the conserved cysteine through the conserved F or W. D genes are given only for firm matches. Clone size is given for some rows only: seen once, a few or many times, or a class if the clone is expanded.

clone size | D gene | J gene | V gene | CDR3 DNA | CDR3 protein
few | TRBD1 | TRBJ1-1 | TRBV12-3/TRBV12-4 | TGTGCCAGCAGAGACCCGGGACAGGGCCGGATCCCTGAAGCTTTCTTT | CASRDPGQGRIPEAFF
. | TRBD1 | TRBJ1-4 | TRBV5-8 | TGTGCCAGCAGCGGCCGGACAGGGGACGATGAAAAACTGTTTTTT | CASSGRTGDDEKLFF
many | TRBD2 | TRBJ2-1 | TRBV3-1 | TGTGCCAGCAGCCAGACTAGCGGGAGGCCAAATGAGCAGTTCTTC | CASSQTSGRPNEQFF
once | . | TRBJ2-4 | TRBV10-2 | TGCGCCAGCAGTGAGCGTCGTGCTCCTTCTTACAATGAGCAGTACTTC | CASSERRAPSYNEQYF
. | . | TRBJ1-2 | TRBV9 | TGTGCCAGCAGCCCTCGCCTGGAGGGCTCCTCAAGGGGGTATGGCTACACCTTC | CASSPRLEGSSRGYGYTF
few | . | TRBJ2-3 | TRBV27 | TGTGCCAGCAGTCCTCTAGGCCTCATTGCGGATACGCAGTATTTT | CASSPLGLIADTQYF
. | TRBD2 | TRBJ2-1 | TRBV7-9 | TGTGCCAGCAGCTTAGGGACTAGCGGGAACAATGAGCGGTTTTTC | CASSLGTSGNNERFF
. | . | TRBJ2-5 | TRBV5-4 | TGTGCCAGCAGCCCGTACGGGACAAGGGCAGAGACCCAGTACTTC | CASSPYGTRAETQYF
. | TRBD1 | TRBJ2-7 | TRBV28 | TGTGCCAGCAGTCAAGCGACAGGGTTGGGGACCTACGAGCAGTACTTC | CASSQATGLGTYEQYF
few | . | TRBJ2-3 | TRBV7-9 | TGTGCCAGCAGCTTCACCGGGCCATACAGCACAGATACGCAGTATTTT | CASSFTGPYSTDTQYF
. | . | TRBJ2-3 | TRBV6-5 | TGTGCCAGCACCTACAGTGGGCTGAGCACAGATACGCAGTATTTT | CASTYSGLSTDTQYF
few | . | TRBJ2-7 | TRBV7-2 | TGTGCCAGCAGCCCCCCTTCAGGGAGCGACGGCGAGCAGTACTTC | CASSPPSGSDGEQYF
. | . | TRBJ2-6 | TRBV27 | TGTGCCAGCGGTAGGGGGGCCCCGCTCTCTGGGGCCAACGTCCTGACTTTC | CASGRGAPLSGANVLTF
. | . | TRBJ2-5 | TRBV20-1 | TGCAGTGCTTACCGTGAGACCCAGTACTTC | CSAYRETQYF
once | . | TRBJ2-2 | TRBV2 | TGTGCCAGCAAGGCGCGATCGAACACCGGGGAGCTGTTTTTT | CASKARSNTGELFF
. | TRBD1 | TRBJ2-2 | TRBV6-5 | TGTGCCAGCAGTATGGTACAGGGGAAGAACGGGGAGCTGTTTTTT | CASSMVQGKNGELFF
few | TRBD2 | TRBJ2-1 | TRBV7-2 | TGTGCCAGCAGCTTAACGGCGGGAGGGCTTGATGAGCAGTTCTTC | CASSLTAGGLDEQFF
few | . | TRBJ2-1 | TRBV3-1 | TGTGCCAGCAGCATCCGGGACGAGAGCTCCTACAATGAGCAGTTCTTC | CASSIRDESSYNEQFF
. | . | TRBJ1-2 | TRBV20-1 | TGCAGCACGGTCGGCTATGGCTACACCTTC | CSTVGYGYTF
. | . | TRBJ1-2 | TRBV12-3/TRBV12-4 | TGTGCCAGCAGATACAGGGTTGGCTATGGCTACACCTTC | CASRYRVGYGYTF
few | TRBD1 | TRBJ1-5 | TRBV20-1 | TGCAGTGCTAGAGGGGACAGGACCGGTCGCAATCAGCCCCAGCATTTT | CSARGDRTGRNQPQHF
. | . | TRBJ2-3 | TRBV20-1 | TGCAGTGCTCCTCGAAAAAACACAGATACGCAGTATTTT | CSAPRKNTDTQYF
. | TRBD1 | TRBJ1-5 | TRBV20-1 | TGCAGTGCTCCAGACAGGGATGGATTGAGCAATCAGCCCCAGCATTTT | CSAPDRDGLSNQPQHF
. | . | TRBJ2-3 | TRBV5-1 | TGCGCCAGCAGCTTGCGGGAGTACACAGATACGCAGTATTTT | CASSLREYTDTQYF
. | . | TRBJ2-2 | TRBV6-6 | TGTGCCAGCACTACTCCTCGGAACACCGGGGAGCTGTTTTTT | CASTTPRNTGELFF
. | . | TRBJ1-5 | TRBV2 | TGTGCCAGCAGTGAAGGGGAAAAAGGCAATCAGCCCCAGCATTTT | CASSEGEKGNQPQHF
. | . | TRBJ2-7 | TRBV20-1 | TGCAGTGCTAGATCGGGTAGGGGAGGTTACTCCTACGAGCAGTACTTC | CSARSGRGGYSYEQYF
many | TRBD2 | TRBJ2-5 | TRBV5-1 | TGCGCCAGCAGCCCAAGAACGGGACTAGCGGGGTCAAGGGAGACCCAGTACTTC | CASSPRTGLAGSRETQYF
. | . | TRBJ2-5 | TRBV7-9 | TGTGCCAGCAGCAATCAGTACCAAGAGACCCAGTACTTC | CASSNQYQETQYF
few | . | TRBJ2-1 | TRBV11-2 | TGTGCCAGCAGCTTAGAGGTGAGGGGGTTTAGCTCCTACAATGAGCAGTTCTTC | CASSLEVRGFSSYNEQFF
. | . | TRBJ1-1 | TRBV20-1 | TGCAGTGCTAGAGGCCTCCTCGACACTGAAGCTTTCTTT | CSARGLLDTEAFF
few | . | TRBJ1-1 | TRBV20-1 | TGCAGTGCCCTCCTCGTTTTAACGAACACTGAAGCTTTCTTT | CSALLVLTNTEAFF
. | TRBD1 | TRBJ2-7 | TRBV29-1 | TGCAGCGTTGAGGGTCGGACAGGAAACCTCTACGAGCAGTACTTC | CSVEGRTGNLYEQYF
. | TRBD2 | TRBJ2-1 | TRBV6-6 | TGTGCCAGCAGGACTAGCGGGATGTACAATGAGCAGTTCTTC | CASRTSGMYNEQFF
. | . | TRBJ2-1 | TRBV5-5 | TGTGCCAGCAATTCACTGAGAGTCCCCTACAATGAGCAGTTCTTC | CASNSLRVPYNEQFF
few | . | TRBJ2-6 | TRBV7-9 | TGTGCCAGCAGCTCCCCCTCGTTGGGCTCTGGGGCCAACGTCCTGACTTTC | CASSSPSLGSGANVLTF
. | . | TRBJ2-1 | TRBV4-1 | TGCGCCAGCAGCCAAGAGGGGAACAGGGCGAGCTACAATGAGCAGTTCTTC | CASSQEGNRASYNEQFF
few | . | TRBJ1-1 | TRBV29-1 | TGCAGCGTTGAGCGGGGGGCTGCAGAAGCTTTCTTT | CSVERGAAEAFF
. | TRBD1 | TRBJ2-2 | TRBV27 | TGTGCCAGCAGTTCTCGGACAGGGGGGGATATGGGGGAGCTGTTTTTT | CASSSRTGGDMGELFF
few | TRBD1 | TRBJ2-7 | TRBV12-3/TRBV12-4 | TGTGCCAGCAGTACCCACGGACAGGGATTCTACGAGCAGTACTTC | CASSTHGQGFYEQYF